This T cell receptor beta chain originates from a study of cytomegalovirus exposure and HLA in healthy donors. Study-wide results and caveats: In an earlier analysis, in roughly 600 donors, most V segments appeared productive either ~87% or ~30% of the time. Donor immune exposure was known only as CMV serostatus.

The V end was cut by 1 base, the J end by 5 bases, with 8 bases between. Germline CDR1 and CDR2: GTSNPN and SVGIG (reference sequence). This CDR3 comprises 12 residues. Primers included in the PCR were 60 Vbeta and 13 Jbeta primers. Profiling relied on immunoSEQ multiplex PCR, and the TCRdb table lists in-frame clones only, not all of them. The table has approximately 160,000 clones, roughly 70% seen once. The table lists this clone with a few counts. What it recognizes is unknown. The rearrangement links TRBV30 to TRBJ2-5; a weak D match, TRBD2 (5 bases). Sequencing was performed on PBMCs. The source of this sequence is a woman aged 50 to 60 in good health and CMV-seropositive. As DNA, the CDR3 is TGTGCCTGGAGTGCGGGGTCGGAGACCCAGTACTTC. Its translation is CAWSAGSETQYF.